This TCR beta chain was sequenced in a study of graft-versus-host responses after intestinal transplantation. The assay was immunoSEQ multiplex PCR, and TCRdb's table has in-frame clones only and misses some. The table lists just over 95,000 clones, more than 85% of them singletons. This CDR3 region has 15 residues. J gave up 3 bases and V 4 bases, and 3 bases lay outside the gene matches. From germline, CDR1 is SGHNT and CDR2 YYREEE (reference sequence). Remarks on this clone: The antigen is not known.

V usage is TRBV5-4 and J usage is TRBJ2-2; 10 bases fit TRBD2. The receptor was isolated from a human donor who received an intestinal transplant. The sample here was unstimulated CD4+ T cells sorted from spleen or lymph node cells, taken before intestinal transplant. CDR3: CASSLAGVDTGELFF. For the CDR3, the DNA is TGTGCCAGCAGCCTAGCGGGAGTAGACACCGGGGAGCTGTTTTTT.